A selection of T cell receptor beta chains follows, all from one sample in a study of regulatory T cells in long-lasting Graves disease. TCRdb analysed the multiplex PCR reads with MiXCR anew, one entry per CDR3 protein. The sample shows about 470,000 distinct CDR3 sequences, 20% to 25% of them seen only once. The sequencing used peripheral blood mononuclear cells (PBMCs), collected when the disease was refractory, from a patient treated with antithyroid drugs. The receptors were sampled from a female donor with Graves disease. Each CDR3 is given with its conserved first and last residue. Fields, in order: clone size, CDR3 length, D gene, J gene, V gene, CDR3 protein, CDR3 DNA. A D gene is named only where the DNA matches it firmly. Clone size is stated in some rows and not others, as once, few, many or a class when expanded.

NA | 15 | NA | TRBJ1-1 | TRBV7-9 | CASSAKGFMNTEAFF | TGTGCCAGCAGCGCGAAAGGATTCATGAACACTGAAGCTTTCTTT
NA | 15 | TRBD1 | TRBJ2-7 | TRBV7-9 | CASRLSGTDDYEQYF | TGTGCCAGCAGGCTTTCCGGGACAGATGACTACGAGCAGTACTTC
many | 14 | NA | TRBJ2-7 | TRBV28 | CASRPRPGDYEQYF | TGTGCCAGCAGACCGAGACCGGGTGACTACGAGCAGTACTTC
NA | 16 | NA | TRBJ1-3 | TRBV20-1 | CSARDPSGPPGNTIYF | TGCAGTGCTAGAGATCCGTCAGGGCCCCCTGGAAACACCATATATTTT
NA | 14 | NA | TRBJ1-5 | TRBV2 | CASRQTDSNQPQHF | TGTGCCAGCAGACAGACCGATAGCAATCAGCCCCAGCATTTT
NA | 16 | NA | TRBJ1-6 | TRBV9 | CASSTETSPGDSPLHF | TGTGCCAGCAGCACCGAGACCAGTCCGGGTGACTCACCCCTCCACTTT
NA | 12 | NA | TRBJ1-4 | TRBV7-9 | CASSLDTEKLFF | TGTGCCAGCAGCTTAGATACTGAAAAACTGTTTTTT
many | 14 | NA | TRBJ1-4 | TRBV12-3/TRBV12-4 | CASSFSPDREKLFF | TGTGCCAGCAGTTTTTCCCCCGATAGGGAAAAACTGTTTTTT
NA | 14 | NA | TRBJ2-2 | TRBV6-1 | CASSGKENTGELFF | TGTGCCAGCAGTGGCAAGGAAAACACCGGGGAGCTGTTTTTT
NA | 16 | TRBD1 | TRBJ2-2 | TRBV7-2 | CASSWTPGGGTGELFF | TGTGCCAGCAGCTGGACCCCAGGGGGTGGCACCGGGGAGCTGTTTTTT
NA | 13 | TRBD2 | TRBJ2-7 | TRBV6-2/TRBV6-3 | CAGSSGLAYEQYF | TGTGCCGGCAGTTCGGGACTAGCCTACGAGCAGTACTTC
many | 15 | NA | TRBJ2-7 | TRBV29-1 | CSATEDRTVRVEQYF | TGCAGCGCCACAGAGGACAGAACCGTCCGAGTTGAGCAGTACTTC
NA | 14 | TRBD1 | TRBJ1-3 | TRBV20-1 | CSASQYRGRNTIYF | TGCAGTGCTAGTCAGTACAGGGGACGAAACACCATATATTTT
NA | 15 | TRBD2 | TRBJ2-3 | TRBV28 | CASSLLTSGTDTQYF | TGTGCCAGCAGTTTACTGACTAGCGGCACAGATACGCAGTATTTT
NA | 14 | NA | TRBJ2-7 | TRBV28 | CASSSEGGGDEQYF | TGTGCCAGCAGCTCGGAGGGAGGAGGGGACGAGCAGTACTTC
few | 15 | NA | TRBJ1-5 | TRBV7-9 | CASSPGPGEGQPQHF | TGTGCCAGCAGCCCGGGACCCGGGGAAGGTCAGCCCCAGCATTTT
NA | 12 | NA | TRBJ1-2 | TRBV7-9 | CASSYPQGGYTF | TGTGCCAGCAGCTACCCTCAGGGCGGCTACACCTTC
many | 18 | NA | TRBJ1-2 | TRBV27 | CASSSYRDPPSPNYGYTF | TGTGCCAGCAGTTCCTACCGGGACCCGCCTTCCCCTAACTATGGCTACACCTTC
many | 15 | NA | TRBJ2-2 | TRBV6-2/TRBV6-3 | CASSYSQGATGELFF | TGTGCCAGCAGTTACTCACAGGGAGCGACCGGGGAGCTGTTTTTT
many | 12 | NA | TRBJ1-1 | TRBV28 | CAIRNLNTEAFF | TGTGCCATCCGTAATCTGAACACTGAAGCTTTCTTT
many | 18 | NA | TRBJ1-2 | TRBV12-3/TRBV12-4 | CASTLQALRDRSHYGYTF | TGTGCCAGCACTCTTCAGGCCCTACGAGACAGGTCTCACTATGGCTACACCTTC
NA | 14 | TRBD2 | TRBJ2-5 | TRBV20-1 | CSARAGGPRETQYF | TGCAGTGCTAGAGCGGGGGGGCCAAGGGAGACCCAGTACTTC
many | 15 | NA | TRBJ1-5 | TRBV3-1 | CASSQGSNSNQPQHF | TGTGCCAGCAGCCAAGGGAGTAACAGCAATCAGCCCCAGCATTTT
many | 15 | TRBD1 | TRBJ2-2 | TRBV2 | CASRSQGADTGELFF | TGTGCCAGCAGGTCTCAGGGGGCGGACACCGGGGAGCTGTTTTTT
NA | 13 | NA | TRBJ2-5 | TRBV25-1 | CASTGGGRETQYF | TGTGCCAGCACGGGCGGCGGACGGGAGACCCAGTACTTC
many | 12 | NA | TRBJ2-7 | TRBV12-3/TRBV12-4 | CASSFLAEEQYF | NA
many | 12 | TRBD2 | TRBJ2-5 | TRBV30 | CAWSVGGETQYF | TGTGCCTGGAGTGTGGGAGGGGAGACCCAGTACTTC
many | 15 | NA | TRBJ2-7 | TRBV6-2/TRBV6-3 | CASSYLRGKTYEQYF | TGTGCCAGCAGTTACCTCCGCGGGAAGACCTACGAGCAGTACTTC
NA | 14 | TRBD1 | TRBJ2-7 | TRBV20-1 | CSATTDRAPYEQYF | TGCAGTGCTACTACCGACAGGGCCCCCTACGAGCAGTACTTC
few | 16 | NA | TRBJ1-5 | TRBV3-1 | CASSQGGSLGDQPQHF | TGTGCCAGCAGCCAAGGGGGCAGTTTGGGTGATCAGCCCCAGCATTTT
NA | 16 | NA | TRBJ2-2 | TRBV28 | CASSTPRWSGLRELFF | TGTGCCAGCAGTACCCCTAGGTGGAGTGGTCTCCGGGAGCTGTTTTTT
few | 17 | NA | TRBJ2-2 | TRBV7-6 | CASSPFVDRGNTGELFF | TGTGCCAGCAGCCCTTTTGTTGATCGGGGCAACACCGGGGAGCTGTTTTTT
NA | 16 | TRBD1 | TRBJ2-5 | TRBV19 | CASSPALDSQGETQHF | TGTGCCAGTAGCCCCGCCCTGGACAGCCAGGGGGAGACCCAGCACTTC
many | 15 | TRBD1 | TRBJ2-1 | TRBV12-3/TRBV12-4 | CASSWRDRGLDEQFF | TGTGCCAGCAGTTGGCGGGACAGGGGGCTAGATGAGCAGTTCTTC
NA | 15 | NA | TRBJ2-3 | TRBV15 | CATSRGGGMTDTQYF | TGTGCCACCAGCAGAGGTGGGGGAATGACAGATACGCAGTATTTT
NA | 10 | NA | TRBJ1-1 | TRBV29-1 | CSVVRAKAFF | TGCAGCGTTGTCCGGGCAAAAGCTTTCTTT
NA | 15 | TRBD2 | TRBJ2-3 | TRBV20-1 | CSATLAGGSTDTQYF | TGCAGTGCCACCCTAGCGGGAGGGAGCACAGATACGCAGTATTTT